This TCR beta chain comes out of a study of CD8+CD57+ T cells in acquired aplastic anemia. Patients who underwent sequencing had shown CD8+CD57+ cell expansion by flow cytometry. There was no therapy given to any patient before the blood sampling took place. Profiles of TCR beta VDJ and CDR3 were generated from a genomic DNA template. TCRdb redid the calling of the reads with MiXCR, one entry per CDR3 protein. This table has roughly 280,000 distinct CDR3 sequences, 56% appearing once. The clonotype comes from a human donor with aplastic anemia. Sequences were obtained from sorted CD4+, CD8+, or CD8+CD57+ T cells (not recorded which) from PBMCs.

The CDR3 protein is CASSRTGGAGANVLTF. CDR3 coding DNA: TGTGCCAGCAGCCGGACAGGGGGTGCCGGGGCCAACGTCCTGACTTTC. The V and J genes are TRBV7-9 and TRBJ2-6, with TRBD1 matching 10 bases. The CDR3 loop spans 16 amino acids. Germline lookup yields CDR1 SEHNR and CDR2 FQNEAQ (reference sequence). V gave up 5 bases and J gave up 4 bases; unmatched junction bases: 5.